This is a list of T cell receptor beta chains from one sample in a study of blood T cells in healthy people across ages. TCRdb redid the calling of the 5' RACE reads with MiXCR, one entry per CDR3 protein. The table records about 1.5 million distinct CDR3 sequences, about 45% of them present only once. The sequenced sample consisted of blood. Receptors were obtained from a woman aged 18-35 years in good health. The CDR3 runs from the conserved cysteine through the conserved F or W. A D gene is named only where the DNA matches it firmly. Not every row has a clone size; where given, it reads once, few, many or a size class.

cdr3_nt: TGTGCCAGCTCCCACGGCGGTATTCAGCCCCAGCATTTT
cdr3_aa: CASSHGGIQPQHF
d_call: NA
clone_size: few
j_call: TRBJ1-5
v_call: TRBV6-5

cdr3_nt: TGTGCCAGCAGCTTATACAGGACAACTAATGAAAAACTGTTTTTT
cdr3_aa: CASSLYRTTNEKLFF
d_call: NA
clone_size: NA
j_call: TRBJ1-4
v_call: TRBV7-8

cdr3_nt: TGTGCCAGCCTTACCTTCCGGGGTTATCGTTTCTTT
cdr3_aa: CASLTFRGYRFF
d_call: NA
clone_size: NA
j_call: TRBJ1-1
v_call: TRBV7-2

cdr3_nt: TGTGCCAGCACACCCAGAAACCAAGAGACCCAGTACTTC
cdr3_aa: CASTPRNQETQYF
d_call: NA
clone_size: few
j_call: TRBJ2-5
v_call: TRBV12-3/TRBV12-4

cdr3_nt: TGTGCCAGCAGCCTCGGGCCCCAGAATCAGCCCCAGCATTTT
cdr3_aa: CASSLGPQNQPQHF
d_call: NA
clone_size: NA
j_call: TRBJ1-5
v_call: TRBV7-2

cdr3_nt: TGTGCCACCAGCAGGGGGACGGTGAACGAAGAGACCCAGTACTTC
cdr3_aa: CATSRGTVNEETQYF
d_call: NA
clone_size: few
j_call: TRBJ2-5
v_call: TRBV15

cdr3_nt: TGCAGTGCAAAAGGGACCACTGAAGCTTTCTTT
cdr3_aa: CSAKGTTEAFF
d_call: NA
clone_size: NA
j_call: TRBJ1-1
v_call: TRBV20-1

cdr3_nt: TGCAGCGCTTGGGAGGGAGGGAATGGCTACACCTTC
cdr3_aa: CSAWEGGNGYTF
d_call: NA
clone_size: few
j_call: TRBJ1-2
v_call: TRBV29-1

cdr3_nt: TGCGCCAGCAGGGATGGGACGGGGGTTACCTACGAGCAGTACTTC
cdr3_aa: CASRDGTGVTYEQYF
d_call: NA
clone_size: NA
j_call: TRBJ2-7
v_call: TRBV10-2

cdr3_nt: TGTGCCAGCTCACCACCGGGGCCGAGCAATCAGCCCCAGCATTTT
cdr3_aa: CASSPPGPSNQPQHF
d_call: NA
clone_size: NA
j_call: TRBJ1-5
v_call: TRBV18

cdr3_nt: TGCAGTGCTCCCGGGACGCACGATGGTATTGCTTTCTTT
cdr3_aa: CSAPGTHDGIAFF
d_call: NA
clone_size: few
j_call: TRBJ1-1
v_call: TRBV20-1

cdr3_nt: TGTGCCAGCAGTTGGGCAACCGGGACAGGGTCCAATGAGCAGTACTTC
cdr3_aa: CASSWATGTGSNEQYF
d_call: TRBD1
clone_size: NA
j_call: TRBJ2-7
v_call: TRBV12-3/TRBV12-4

cdr3_nt: TGTGCCAGCAGCCAAGATCTACTAGCGGGAGGTGGTTGGCAGTTCTTC
cdr3_aa: CASSQDLLAGGGWQFF
d_call: TRBD2
clone_size: NA
j_call: TRBJ2-1
v_call: TRBV14

cdr3_nt: TGTGCCAGCAGGATACGGGACTCCCAAGAGACCCAGTACTTC
cdr3_aa: CASRIRDSQETQYF
d_call: NA
clone_size: NA
j_call: TRBJ2-5
v_call: TRBV12-3/TRBV12-4

cdr3_nt: TGCAGTGCTAGAGATTTCGGCACCTACGAGCAGTACTTC
cdr3_aa: CSARDFGTYEQYF
d_call: NA
clone_size: few
j_call: TRBJ2-7
v_call: TRBV20-1

cdr3_nt: TGCAGCGTGGGGACAGGGAGGTTTAATTCACCCCTCCACTTT
cdr3_aa: CSVGTGRFNSPLHF
d_call: TRBD1
clone_size: few
j_call: TRBJ1-6
v_call: TRBV29-1

cdr3_nt: TGTGCCAGCAGTTTATCGGTAGGGGCCCATCAGCCCCAGCATTTT
cdr3_aa: CASSLSVGAHQPQHF
d_call: NA
clone_size: NA
j_call: TRBJ1-5
v_call: TRBV27

cdr3_nt: TGTGCCAGCAGCTTCAAGGGGACAGAGACCCGGTACTTC
cdr3_aa: CASSFKGTETRYF
d_call: TRBD1
clone_size: NA
j_call: TRBJ2-5
v_call: TRBV7-2

cdr3_nt: TGTACCAGCTCGGATAGGCTTAATGAAAAACTGTTTTTT
cdr3_aa: CTSSDRLNEKLFF
d_call: NA
clone_size: NA
j_call: TRBJ1-4
v_call: TRBV12-3/TRBV12-4

cdr3_nt: TGCGCCAGCAGCCCCGGGACAGGGGGTGGAGATACGCAGTATTTT
cdr3_aa: CASSPGTGGGDTQYF
d_call: TRBD1
clone_size: few
j_call: TRBJ2-3
v_call: TRBV5-1

cdr3_nt: TGCGCCAGCAGCCAAGAATGGTCGACTAGCGGGGGTAACACAGATACGCAGTATTTT
cdr3_aa: CASSQEWSTSGGNTDTQYF
d_call: TRBD2
clone_size: few
j_call: TRBJ2-3
v_call: TRBV4-1

cdr3_nt: TGTGCCACCAGGGGGGGGTCTACCCCCTACTACGAGCAGTACTTC
cdr3_aa: CATRGGSTPYYEQYF
d_call: NA
clone_size: few
j_call: TRBJ2-7
v_call: TRBV10-3

cdr3_nt: TGTGCCAGCATAGGCAGCCCCCTCACAGATACGCAGTATTTT
cdr3_aa: CASIGSPLTDTQYF
d_call: NA
clone_size: few
j_call: TRBJ2-3
v_call: TRBV2

cdr3_nt: TGTGCCAGCAGCTCAGGGCCGGCGGGACTTAGCACAGATACGCAGTATTTT
cdr3_aa: CASSSGPAGLSTDTQYF
d_call: NA
clone_size: NA
j_call: TRBJ2-3
v_call: TRBV7-2

cdr3_nt: TGTGCCAGCAGCCCAGGGCCTCGCTATGACTACACCTTC
cdr3_aa: CASSPGPRYDYTF
d_call: NA
clone_size: NA
j_call: TRBJ1-2
v_call: TRBV11-2

cdr3_nt: TGTGCCACCAGCAGTGGAGGATACATCACTGAAGCTTTCTTT
cdr3_aa: CATSSGGYITEAFF
d_call: NA
clone_size: NA
j_call: TRBJ1-1
v_call: TRBV15

cdr3_nt: TGTGCCAGCAGTTTACGGGGATATTACAATGAGCAGTACTTC
cdr3_aa: CASSLRGYYNEQYF
d_call: NA
clone_size: few
j_call: TRBJ2-7
v_call: TRBV27

cdr3_nt: TGTGCCAGCAGCTCTATCGGGACAGATTACAATGAGCAGTTCTTC
cdr3_aa: CASSSIGTDYNEQFF
d_call: TRBD1
clone_size: few
j_call: TRBJ2-1
v_call: TRBV7-6

cdr3_nt: TGTGCCAGCAGCACAGTAGCGGGGGGGCTCTTCAATGAGCAGTTCTTC
cdr3_aa: CASSTVAGGLFNEQFF
d_call: TRBD2
clone_size: NA
j_call: TRBJ2-1
v_call: TRBV7-8

cdr3_nt: TGCAGTGCTTGGGGACTAGCCCACGGGGAGCTGTTTTTT
cdr3_aa: CSAWGLAHGELFF
d_call: TRBD2
clone_size: NA
j_call: TRBJ2-2
v_call: TRBV20-1

cdr3_nt: TGCAGCGCTTACAGGGGAACCTACGAGCAGTACTTC
cdr3_aa: CSAYRGTYEQYF
d_call: TRBD1
clone_size: NA
j_call: TRBJ2-7
v_call: TRBV29-1

cdr3_nt: TGTGCCAGCAGCGCAGACAGGGCCGGCAATCAGCCCCAGCATTTT
cdr3_aa: CASSADRAGNQPQHF
d_call: TRBD1
clone_size: NA
j_call: TRBJ1-5
v_call: TRBV6-5

cdr3_nt: TGTGCCAGCAGGACTAGCGGGGTGAGCGCAGATACGCAGTATTTT
cdr3_aa: CASRTSGVSADTQYF
d_call: TRBD2
clone_size: NA
j_call: TRBJ2-3
v_call: TRBV12-3/TRBV12-4

cdr3_nt: TGTGCCAGCAGCGTAGAGGGGGTGGCTAGCGGCAGCTACAATGAGCAGTTCTTC
cdr3_aa: CASSVEGVASGSYNEQFF
d_call: NA
clone_size: NA
j_call: TRBJ2-1
v_call: TRBV9

cdr3_nt: TGTGCCAGCAGTTACTCGACAACGGGGCTGTACAATGAGCAGTTCTTC
cdr3_aa: CASSYSTTGLYNEQFF
d_call: NA
clone_size: NA
j_call: TRBJ2-1
v_call: TRBV6-2/TRBV6-3

cdr3_nt: TGTGCCAGCAGTGCGGTGCGGGACTTGAGCACTGAAGCTTTCTTT
cdr3_aa: CASSAVRDLSTEAFF
d_call: NA
clone_size: NA
j_call: TRBJ1-1
v_call: TRBV6-5

cdr3_nt: TGTGCCAGCAGTTACATCAGCTCCTACAATGAGCAGTACTTC
cdr3_aa: CASSYISSYNEQYF
d_call: NA
clone_size: NA
j_call: TRBJ2-7
v_call: TRBV6-5

cdr3_nt: TGCAGTGCTAGAAAGGGCCGTACCTCCTACGAGCAGTACTTC
cdr3_aa: CSARKGRTSYEQYF
d_call: NA
clone_size: NA
j_call: TRBJ2-7
v_call: TRBV20-1

cdr3_nt: TGCAGTGCTAGGAACCTAGCGGGAGGGTTTATTGAGCAGTTCTTC
cdr3_aa: CSARNLAGGFIEQFF
d_call: TRBD2
clone_size: many
j_call: TRBJ2-1
v_call: TRBV20-1

cdr3_nt: TGCAGTGCTAGCCCCCAAACTGAAGCTTTCTTT
cdr3_aa: CSASPQTEAFF
d_call: NA
clone_size: NA
j_call: TRBJ1-1
v_call: TRBV20-1

cdr3_nt: TGCAGTGCTAGAGGTAGTCTGAGCACAGATACGCAGTATTTT
cdr3_aa: CSARGSLSTDTQYF
d_call: NA
clone_size: few
j_call: TRBJ2-3
v_call: TRBV20-1

cdr3_nt: TGTGCCAGCAGGCGACAGGGGGATAACTATGGCTACACCTTC
cdr3_aa: CASRRQGDNYGYTF
d_call: TRBD1
clone_size: NA
j_call: TRBJ1-2
v_call: TRBV6-2/TRBV6-3

cdr3_nt: TGCAGTGCTAGAACTAGCGGGAGTGGGGAGACTCAGTACTTC
cdr3_aa: CSARTSGSGETQYF
d_call: TRBD2
clone_size: NA
j_call: TRBJ2-5
v_call: TRBV20-1

cdr3_nt: TGTGCCAGCAAATGGGGGTCGGACACCGGGGAGCTGTTTTTT
cdr3_aa: CASKWGSDTGELFF
d_call: NA
clone_size: NA
j_call: TRBJ2-2
v_call: TRBV27

cdr3_nt: TGTGCCAGCCGATGGGAGGGGAACACTGAAGCTTTCTTT
cdr3_aa: CASRWEGNTEAFF
d_call: NA
clone_size: NA
j_call: TRBJ1-1
v_call: TRBV2

cdr3_nt: TGTGCCAGCAGCTTATTGAGCTGGGGAATCACCGGGGAGCTGTTTTTT
cdr3_aa: CASSLLSWGITGELFF
d_call: NA
clone_size: few
j_call: TRBJ2-2
v_call: TRBV11-2

cdr3_nt: TGTGCCAGCAGTGCCTACAGGACGGGGTACGAGCAGTACTTC
cdr3_aa: CASSAYRTGYEQYF
d_call: NA
clone_size: NA
j_call: TRBJ2-7
v_call: TRBV27

cdr3_nt: TGCGCCAGCAGCCAAGGAAGGCAGGTCCTCACCGGGGAGCTGTTTTTT
cdr3_aa: CASSQGRQVLTGELFF
d_call: NA
clone_size: NA
j_call: TRBJ2-2
v_call: TRBV4-3

cdr3_nt: TGCAGCGTTCAAAGGACTAGCGGGAGAAATGAGCAGTTCTTC
cdr3_aa: CSVQRTSGRNEQFF
d_call: TRBD2
clone_size: NA
j_call: TRBJ2-1
v_call: TRBV29-1

cdr3_nt: TGTGCCAAATACCGGGACAGGGTAGAGACCCAGTACTTC
cdr3_aa: CAKYRDRVETQYF
d_call: TRBD1
clone_size: NA
j_call: TRBJ2-5
v_call: TRBV27

cdr3_nt: TGTGCCAGCAGCCGACGAACGGGTGCGGGAGTCCACAATGAGCAGTTCTTC
cdr3_aa: CASSRRTGAGVHNEQFF
d_call: TRBD2
clone_size: few
j_call: TRBJ2-1
v_call: TRBV14

cdr3_nt: TGTGCCAGCAGCTTAGGGGTAGCCGGGACAGGGTATGGCTACACCTTC
cdr3_aa: CASSLGVAGTGYGYTF
d_call: TRBD1
clone_size: NA
j_call: TRBJ1-2
v_call: TRBV5-5

cdr3_nt: TGTGCCAGCAGCCCCGAGGCGGCAGATACGCAGTATTTT
cdr3_aa: CASSPEAADTQYF
d_call: NA
clone_size: NA
j_call: TRBJ2-3
v_call: TRBV7-9